The 5 T cell receptor beta chains presented below share a single source sample, sequenced in a study of PD-1 blockade in classical Hodgkin lymphoma. Sequencing was performed with immunoSEQ multiplex PCR; in TCRdb, only in-frame clones are kept and a portion is missing. This sample has 75,000 to 95,000 clones, with 83% found just once. Specified time point: cycle 4 day 1 (C4D1), after five to seven weeks of nivolumab. Each and every patient relapsed after autologous stem cell transplantation, and patients got differing brentuximab vedotin exposure. The source material was peripheral blood mononuclear cells (PBMCs), sampled before the fourth cycle of nivolumab. The receptors shown here come from a human donor with classical Hodgkin lymphoma.

The chain uses TRBV5-1 and TRBJ2-1; D ambiguous. Germline CDR1 reads SGHRS; CDR2 reads YFSETQ. V was pared by 2 bases and J by 3 bases, with 12 bases between. The CDR3 is made up of 15 amino acids. This chain's CDR3 is CASSFDSTGYNEQFF. In DNA form, the CDR3 reads TGCGCCAGCAGCTTTGACTCCACCGGCTACAATGAGCAGTTCTTC.

This chain links TRBV18 with TRBJ2-5; 8 nucleotides align to TRBD2. CDR3 length: 15 residues. V was clipped by 2 bases and J by 5 bases; unmatched bases: 7. The germline gives CDR1 KGHSH, CDR2 LQKENI. DNA of the CDR3: TGTGCCAGCTCACCAGGGGTAGCGGGATTCGAGACCCAGTACTTC. It yields the protein CASSPGVAGFETQYF. Full variable domain (outside the CDR3, taken from reference TRBV18 and TRBJ2-5): NAGVMQNPRHLVRRRGQEARLRCSPMKGHSHVYWYRQLPEEGLKFMVYLQKENIIDESGMPKERFSAEFPKEGPSILRIQQVVRGDSAAYFCASSPGVAGFETQYFGPGTRLLVL.

V is TRBV19 and J is TRBJ2-2, with 14 nucleotides matching TRBD2. V dropped 10 bases and J dropped 4; count of bases not matched to a gene: 8. This CDR3 has 16 amino acids. In germline, CDR1 is LNHDA, CDR2 SQIVND (reference sequence). The CDR3 DNA reads as TGTGCCACCCGACTAGCGGGAGGGCCTTCCACCGGGGAGCTGTTTTTT. Protein product: CATRLAGGPSTGELFF.

The gene calls are TRBV28 and TRBJ2-7, with 7 bases matching TRBD2. The junction had 1 base not matched to a gene; V was cut back by 7 bases and J by 1 base. There are 12 residues in the CDR3. Germline V gene sequence: CDR1 MDHEN, CDR2 SYDVKM. CDR3 sequence: CASTSGSYEQYF. The CDR3 DNA reads as TGTGCCAGCACTAGCGGTTCCTACGAGCAGTACTTC.

Comment on this clone: This specimen includes other DNA sequences encoding the same CDR3. The chain is built from TRBV19 and TRBJ2-5, with a tentative D call TRBD1 (5 bases). Germline lookup yields CDR1 LNHDA and CDR2 SQIVND (reference sequence). V was cut by 6 bases and J by 1 base, with 9 bases left in between. The CDR3 consists of 13 residues. The CDR3 spells CASSQGRQETQYF. In DNA, the CDR3 is TGTGCCAGTAGCCAGGGCCGCCAAGAGACCCAGTACTTC.